The 5 T cell receptor beta chains in this list originate from one sample, sequenced in a study of T cells in women clearing cervical HPV infection. Clones were read by immunoSEQ multiplex PCR, and TCRdb kept only the in-frame ones, dropping some. The listing contains approximately 31,000 clones. Specimen: blood buffy coat. All receptors come from a woman between 18 and 69 years old with a cervical HPV16 infection that either progressed to CIN3+ or cleared (not recorded which).

Notes on this clone: The read terminates 3 residues ahead of where the CDR3 ends, so the germline J gene completes it. The chain links TRBV9 to TRBJ2-2; weak D call: TRBD1 (6 bases). The V gene lost 0 bases and the J gene lost 4 bases, with 16 bases spanning the gap. CDR1 SGDLS and CDR2 YYNGEE come from the germline V gene. This CDR3 is 17 amino acids long. CDR3 protein: CASSVGSGRGLTGELFF. The covered CDR3 bases are TGTGCCAGCAGCGTAGGGTCGGGCAGGGGCCTCACCGGGGAG. Variable domain in full (rest from reference TRBV9 and TRBJ2-2): DSGVTQTPKHLITATGQRVTLRCSPRSGDLSVYWYQQSLDQGLQFLIQYYNGEERAKGNILERFSAQQFPDLHSELNLSSLELGDSALYFCASSVGSGRGLTGELFFGEGSRLTVL.

Remarks on this clone: The CDR3 end falls 3 residues outside the read, so it is completed with the germline J gene. This sequence joins TRBV6-1 and TRBJ2-1; D is unresolved. Per the germline V gene, CDR1 is MNHNS and CDR2 is SASEGT. Between the trimmed V and J ends, which lost 4 bases and 0 bases, there was a span of 13 bases. This CDR3 is built from 16 residues. The CDR3: CASSVRGPSSYNEQFF. The CDR3 bases that were read are TGTGCCAGCAGTGTTCGTGGGCCAAGCTCCTACAATGAG.

With regard to this clone: The CDR3 goes on 3 residues after the read ends, and that part is filled in from the germline J gene. The chain carries TRBV6-2 or TRBV6-3 and TRBJ2-5, with D perhaps matching TRBD1 (6 bases). Germline CDR1 reads MNHEY; CDR2 reads SVGEGT. There are 15 residues in the CDR3. Trimming removed 8 bases at V and 4 bases at J, with 20 bases between. The CDR3 protein is CASGRGDMSTETQYF. The sequenced part of the CDR3 DNA is TGTGCCAGCGGGCGAGGGGACATGAGTACAGAGACC.

Concerning this clone itself: The read terminates 3 residues ahead of where the CDR3 ends, so the germline J gene completes it. V and J are TRBV19 and TRBJ1-2; D uncertain. The CDR3 is 16 residues long. The germline gives CDR1 LNHDA, CDR2 SQIVND (reference sequence). The CDR3: CASSTLSGSSYNDYTF. The CDR3 DNA, read in part, is TGTGCCAGTAGTACCCTTAGCGGGAGCTCCTACAATGAC.

Worth noting for this clone: With the read ending 3 residues before the CDR3 end, the germline J gene is used to fill in that end. The J gene is TRBJ1-1, the V gene TRBV5-1; D is unresolved. Germline V gives CDR1 SGHRS, CDR2 YFSETQ. V gave up 5 bases and J gave up 5 bases, with 13 bases separating them. The CDR3 runs 13 residues. CDR3 sequence: CASRTGSGTEAFF. The CDR3 bases that were read are TGCGCCAGCAGGACGGGGAGTGGGACTGAA.